Sequencing of this T cell receptor (beta chain) was carried out in a study of blood T cells in healthy people across ages. Germline loops: CDR1 SEHNR, CDR2 FQNEAQ (reference sequence). The CDR3 spans 14 residues. Trimming took 3 bases from V and 8 from J, leaving 16 bases between them. Of note for this clonotype: Its matching antigen is unknown.

Isolation recovered at least 7 million PBMCs from every sample. Study-level points and caveats: The long-lived group displayed more naive CD4+ cells, plus higher diversity, than the aged donors did.

Primers used in a second PCR of about 7 to 12 cycles were a sample-barcoded 5' primer and a J-beta primer mix. Each TCR beta cDNA got a 12-nucleotide random molecular identifier. TCRdb redid the calling of the 5' RACE reads with MiXCR, one entry per CDR3 protein. The table includes roughly 800,000 distinct CDR3 sequences, roughly 64% detected once. V usage is TRBV7-9 and J usage is TRBJ1-2, with D possibly being TRBD1 (6 bases). This sequence originates from a man aged 25-45 years in good health. Sequencing was done on a sample of blood. DNA of the CDR3: TGTGCCAGCAGCTTCGGGCAGGGGAAGGACGGCTACACCTTC. Amino acid sequence: CASSFGQGKDGYTF.